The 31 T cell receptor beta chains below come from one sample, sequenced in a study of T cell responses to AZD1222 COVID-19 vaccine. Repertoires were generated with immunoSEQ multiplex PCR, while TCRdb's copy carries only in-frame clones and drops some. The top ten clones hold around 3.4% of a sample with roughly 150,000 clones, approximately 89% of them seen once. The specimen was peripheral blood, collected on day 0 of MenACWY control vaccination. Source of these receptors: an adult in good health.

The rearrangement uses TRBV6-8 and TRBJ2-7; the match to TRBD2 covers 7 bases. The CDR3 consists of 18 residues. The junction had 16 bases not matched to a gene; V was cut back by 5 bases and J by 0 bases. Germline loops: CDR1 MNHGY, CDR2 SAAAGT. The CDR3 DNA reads TGTGCCAGCAGTCCTAGCGTTTCGCTAGCGGCGATCTCCTACGAGCAGTACTTC. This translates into CASSPSVSLAAISYEQYF.

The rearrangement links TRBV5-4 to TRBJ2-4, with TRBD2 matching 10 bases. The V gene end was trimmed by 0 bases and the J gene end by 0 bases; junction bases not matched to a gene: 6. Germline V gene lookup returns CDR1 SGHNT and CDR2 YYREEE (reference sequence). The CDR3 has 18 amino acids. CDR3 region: CASSLGSGGALAKNIQYF. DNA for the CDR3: TGTGCCAGCAGCTTGGGGAGCGGGGGGGCCCTAGCCAAAAACATTCAGTACTTC.

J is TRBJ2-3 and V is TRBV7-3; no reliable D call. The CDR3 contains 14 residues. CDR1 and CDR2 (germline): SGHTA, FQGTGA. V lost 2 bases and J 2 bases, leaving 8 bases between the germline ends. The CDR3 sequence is CASSLPRPTDTQYF. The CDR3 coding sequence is TGTGCCAGCAGCTTACCCAGACCCACAGATACGCAGTATTTT.

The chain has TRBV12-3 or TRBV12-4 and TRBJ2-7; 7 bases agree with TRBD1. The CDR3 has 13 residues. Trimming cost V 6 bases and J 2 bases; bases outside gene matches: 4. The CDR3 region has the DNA TGTGCCAGCAGAAGGACAGGCACCTACGAGCAGTACTTC. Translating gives CASRRTGTYEQYF.

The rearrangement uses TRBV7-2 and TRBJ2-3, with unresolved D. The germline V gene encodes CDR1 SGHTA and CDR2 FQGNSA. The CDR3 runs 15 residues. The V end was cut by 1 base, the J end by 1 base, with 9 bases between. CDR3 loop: CASSLERGRTDTQYF. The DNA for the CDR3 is TGTGCCAGCAGCTTAGAACGTGGACGCACAGATACGCAGTATTTT.

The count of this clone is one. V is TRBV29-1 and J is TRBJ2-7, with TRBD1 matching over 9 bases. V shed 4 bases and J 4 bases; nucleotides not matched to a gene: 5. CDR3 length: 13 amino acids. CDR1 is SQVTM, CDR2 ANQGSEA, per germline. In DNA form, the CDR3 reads TGCAGCGTTGGGTGGGACAGGGAATACGAGCAGTACTTC. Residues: CSVGWDREYEQYF.

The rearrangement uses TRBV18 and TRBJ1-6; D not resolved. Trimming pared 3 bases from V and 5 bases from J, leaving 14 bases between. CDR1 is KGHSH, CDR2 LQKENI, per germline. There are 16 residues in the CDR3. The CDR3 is CASSPFGVINNSPLHF. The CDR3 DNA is TGTGCCAGCTCACCGTTCGGGGTAATAAATAATTCACCCCTCCACTTT.

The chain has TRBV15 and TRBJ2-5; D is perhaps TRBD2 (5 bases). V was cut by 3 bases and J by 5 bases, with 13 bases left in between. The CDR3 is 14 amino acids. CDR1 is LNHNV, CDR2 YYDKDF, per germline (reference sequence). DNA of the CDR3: TGTGCCACCAGCAGGGACTTTCAGGAGGAGACCCAGTACTTC. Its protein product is CATSRDFQEETQYF.

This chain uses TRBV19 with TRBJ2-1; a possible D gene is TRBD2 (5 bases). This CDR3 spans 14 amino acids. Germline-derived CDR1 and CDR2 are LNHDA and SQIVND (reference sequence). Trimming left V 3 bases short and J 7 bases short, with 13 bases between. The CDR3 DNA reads TGTGCCAGTAGTATGGAGCGGCTGAGGAATGAGCAGTTCTTC. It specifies CASSMERLRNEQFF.

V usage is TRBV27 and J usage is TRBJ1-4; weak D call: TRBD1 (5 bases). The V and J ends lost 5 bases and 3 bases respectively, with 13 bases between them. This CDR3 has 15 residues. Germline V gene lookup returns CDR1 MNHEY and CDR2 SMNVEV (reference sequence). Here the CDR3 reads CASSAMGLSNEKLFF. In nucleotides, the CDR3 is TGTGCCAGCAGTGCCATGGGACTCTCTAATGAAAAACTGTTTTTT.

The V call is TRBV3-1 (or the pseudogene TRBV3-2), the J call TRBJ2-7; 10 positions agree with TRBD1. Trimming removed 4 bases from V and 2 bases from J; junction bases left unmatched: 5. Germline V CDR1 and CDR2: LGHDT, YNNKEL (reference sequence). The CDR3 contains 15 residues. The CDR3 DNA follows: TGTGCCAGCAGCCGGGGACAGGGGAGGACCTACGAGCAGTACTTC. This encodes CASSRGQGRTYEQYF.

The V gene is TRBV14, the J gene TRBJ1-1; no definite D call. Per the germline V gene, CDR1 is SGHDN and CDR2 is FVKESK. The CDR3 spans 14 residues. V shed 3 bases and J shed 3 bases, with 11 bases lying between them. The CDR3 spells CASSQVFGDTEAFF. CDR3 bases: TGTGCCAGCAGCCAGGTCTTCGGGGACACTGAAGCTTTCTTT.

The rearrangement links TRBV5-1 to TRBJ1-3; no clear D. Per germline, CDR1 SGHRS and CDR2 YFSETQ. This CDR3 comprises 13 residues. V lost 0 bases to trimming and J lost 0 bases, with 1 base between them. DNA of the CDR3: TGCGCCAGCAGCTTGGCCTCTGGAAACACCATATATTTT. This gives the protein CASSLASGNTIYF.

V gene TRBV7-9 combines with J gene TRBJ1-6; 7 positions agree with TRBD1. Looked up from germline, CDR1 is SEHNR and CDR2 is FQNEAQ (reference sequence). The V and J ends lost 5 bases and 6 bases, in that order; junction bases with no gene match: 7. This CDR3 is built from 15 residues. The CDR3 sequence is CASSPGGISNSPLHF. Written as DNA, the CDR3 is TGTGCCAGCAGCCCAGGGGGGATCAGTAATTCACCCCTCCACTTT. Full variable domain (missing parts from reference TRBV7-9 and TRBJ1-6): DTGVSQNPRHKITKRGQNVTFRCDPISEHNRLYWYRQTLGQGPEFLTYFQNEAQLEKSRLLSDRFSAERPKGSFSTLEIQRTEQGDSAMYLCASSPGGISNSPLHFGNGTRLTVT.

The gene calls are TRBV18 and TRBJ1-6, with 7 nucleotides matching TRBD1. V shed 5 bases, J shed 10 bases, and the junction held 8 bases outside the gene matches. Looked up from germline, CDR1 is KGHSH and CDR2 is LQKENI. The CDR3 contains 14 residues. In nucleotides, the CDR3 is TGTGCCAGCTCAAGTACAGGGGTGCAATCACCCCTCCACTTT. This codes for CASSSTGVQSPLHF.

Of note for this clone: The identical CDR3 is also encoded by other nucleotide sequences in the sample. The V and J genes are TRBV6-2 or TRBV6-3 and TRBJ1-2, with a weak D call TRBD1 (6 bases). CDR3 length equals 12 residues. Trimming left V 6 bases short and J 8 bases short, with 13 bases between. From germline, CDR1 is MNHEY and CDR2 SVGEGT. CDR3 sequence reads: CASSPTGRGYTF. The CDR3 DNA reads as TGTGCCAGCAGCCCGACAGGTCGGGGCTACACCTTC.

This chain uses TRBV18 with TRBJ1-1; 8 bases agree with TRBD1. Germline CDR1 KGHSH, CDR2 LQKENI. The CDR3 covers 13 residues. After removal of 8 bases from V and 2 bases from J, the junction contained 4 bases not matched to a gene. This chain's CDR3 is CASQGQVNTEAFF. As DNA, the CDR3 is TGTGCCAGCCAGGGACAGGTAAACACTGAAGCTTTCTTT.

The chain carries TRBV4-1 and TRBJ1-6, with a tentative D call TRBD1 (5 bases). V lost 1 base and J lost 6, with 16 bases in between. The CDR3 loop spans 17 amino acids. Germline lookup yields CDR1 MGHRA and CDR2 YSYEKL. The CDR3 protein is CASSQVPFEGINSPLHF. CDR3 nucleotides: TGCGCCAGCAGCCAAGTACCGTTTGAGGGGATTAATTCACCCCTCCACTTT.

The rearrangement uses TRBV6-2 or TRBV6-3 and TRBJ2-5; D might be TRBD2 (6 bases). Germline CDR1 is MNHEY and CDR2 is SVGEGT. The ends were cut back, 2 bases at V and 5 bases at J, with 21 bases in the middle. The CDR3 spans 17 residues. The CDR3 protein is CASSYMGGDINRETQYF. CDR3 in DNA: TGTGCCAGCAGTTACATGGGGGGAGATATAAACAGGGAGACCCAGTACTTC.

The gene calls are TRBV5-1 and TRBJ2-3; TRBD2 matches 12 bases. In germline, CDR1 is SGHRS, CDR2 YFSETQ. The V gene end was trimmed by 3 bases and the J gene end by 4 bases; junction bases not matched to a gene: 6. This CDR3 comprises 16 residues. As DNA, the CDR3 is TGCGCCAGCAGCTGGACTAGCGGGAACCTGCCAGATACGCAGTATTTT. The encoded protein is CASSWTSGNLPDTQYF.

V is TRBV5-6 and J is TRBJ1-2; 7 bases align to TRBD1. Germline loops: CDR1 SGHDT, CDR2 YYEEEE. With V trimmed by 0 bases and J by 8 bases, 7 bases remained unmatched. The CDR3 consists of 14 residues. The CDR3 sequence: CASSLGQGSVGYTF. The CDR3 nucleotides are TGTGCCAGCAGCTTGGGACAGGGATCGGTAGGCTACACCTTC.

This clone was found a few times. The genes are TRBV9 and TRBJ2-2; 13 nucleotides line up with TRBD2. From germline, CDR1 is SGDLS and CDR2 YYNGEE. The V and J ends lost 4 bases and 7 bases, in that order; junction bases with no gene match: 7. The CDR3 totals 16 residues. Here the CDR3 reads CASSPRTSGGGGELFF. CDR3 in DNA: TGTGCCAGCAGCCCTCGGACTAGCGGGGGAGGCGGGGAGCTGTTTTTT.

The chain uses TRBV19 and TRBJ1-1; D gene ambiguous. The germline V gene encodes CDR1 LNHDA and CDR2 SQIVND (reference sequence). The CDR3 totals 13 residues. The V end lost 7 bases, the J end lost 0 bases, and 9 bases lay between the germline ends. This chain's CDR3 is CASIARMNTEAFF. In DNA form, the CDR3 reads TGTGCCAGTATAGCCAGAATGAACACTGAAGCTTTCTTT. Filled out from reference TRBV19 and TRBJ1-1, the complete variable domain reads DGGITQSPKYLFRKEGQNVTLSCEQNLNHDAMYWYRQDPGQGLRLIYYSQIVNDFQKGDIAEGYSVSREKKESFPLTVTSAQKNPTAFYLCASIARMNTEAFFGQGTRLTVV.

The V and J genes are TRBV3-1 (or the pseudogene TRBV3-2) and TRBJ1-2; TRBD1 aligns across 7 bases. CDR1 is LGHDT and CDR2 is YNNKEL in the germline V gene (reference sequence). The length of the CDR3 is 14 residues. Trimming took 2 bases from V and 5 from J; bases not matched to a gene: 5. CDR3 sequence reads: CASSQRQGGYGYTF. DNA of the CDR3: TGTGCCAGCAGCCAAAGACAGGGAGGGTATGGCTACACCTTC.

CDR3 in DNA: TGTGCCAGCAGCTTGCTGGTAGGGTACAATGAGCAGTTCTTC. Encoded protein: CASSLLVGYNEQFF. The V call is TRBV5-8, the J call TRBJ2-1, with D uncertain. This CDR3 comprises 14 residues. Germline V gives CDR1 SGHTS, CDR2 YDEGEE. V shed 1 base and J shed 4 bases, with 9 bases lying between them.

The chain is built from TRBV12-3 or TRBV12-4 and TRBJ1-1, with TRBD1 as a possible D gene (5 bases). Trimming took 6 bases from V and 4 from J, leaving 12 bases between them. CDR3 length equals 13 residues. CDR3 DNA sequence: TGTGCCAGCAGGCCAAAGGGACGCACTGAAGCTTTCTTT. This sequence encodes CASRPKGRTEAFF.

CDR3 protein: CASSLVAQETYEQYF. Here the CDR3 DNA reads TGCGCCAGCAGCTTGGTTGCCCAGGAAACGTACGAGCAGTACTTC. This sequence joins TRBV5-1 and TRBJ2-7, with D uncertain. This CDR3 comprises 15 residues. V was trimmed by 0 bases and J by 4 bases, leaving 14 bases between them. Germline-derived CDR1 and CDR2 are SGHRS and YFSETQ.

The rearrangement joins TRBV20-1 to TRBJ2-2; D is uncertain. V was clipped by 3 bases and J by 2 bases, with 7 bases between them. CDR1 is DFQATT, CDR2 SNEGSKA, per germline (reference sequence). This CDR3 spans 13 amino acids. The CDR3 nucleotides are TGCAGTGCTAGTCTGGGAAACACCGGGGAGCTGTTTTTT. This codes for CSASLGNTGELFF.

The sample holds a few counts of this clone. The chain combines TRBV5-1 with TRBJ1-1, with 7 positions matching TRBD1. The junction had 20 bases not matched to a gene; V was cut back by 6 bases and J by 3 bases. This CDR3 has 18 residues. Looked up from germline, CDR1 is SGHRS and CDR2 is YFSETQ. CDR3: CASTLYFRQGIWDTEAFF. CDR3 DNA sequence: TGCGCCAGCACCCTATACTTTAGACAGGGAATTTGGGACACTGAAGCTTTCTTT. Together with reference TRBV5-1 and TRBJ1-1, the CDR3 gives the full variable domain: KAGVTQTPRYLIKTRGQQVTLSCSPISGHRSVSWYQQTPGQGLQFLFEYFSETQRNKGNFPGRFSGRQFSNSRSEMNVSTLELGDSALYLCASTLYFRQGIWDTEAFFGQGTRLTVV.

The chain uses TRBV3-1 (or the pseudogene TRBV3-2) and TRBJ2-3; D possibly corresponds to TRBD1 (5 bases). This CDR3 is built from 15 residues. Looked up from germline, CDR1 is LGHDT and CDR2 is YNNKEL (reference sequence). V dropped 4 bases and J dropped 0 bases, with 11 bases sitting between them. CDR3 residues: CASSPGHISTDTQYF. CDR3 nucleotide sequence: TGTGCCAGCAGCCCAGGACACATTAGCACAGATACGCAGTATTTT.

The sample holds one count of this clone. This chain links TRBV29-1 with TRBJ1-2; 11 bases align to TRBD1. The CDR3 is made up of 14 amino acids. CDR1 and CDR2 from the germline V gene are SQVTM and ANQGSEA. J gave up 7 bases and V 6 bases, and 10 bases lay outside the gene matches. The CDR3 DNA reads TGCAGCGTGCATGGGACAGGGGGTCTCGGTGGCTACACCTTC. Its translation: CSVHGTGGLGGYTF.